This TCR beta chain was sequenced during a study of Ad26.COV2.S vaccination and SARS-CoV-2 variants. Overall study context: The donor was enrolled in the Ad26.COV2.S arm of the COV1001 trial. Study-wide results and limits: People who got the vaccine or the placebo had similar non-spike TCR breadth. While placebo recipients had lower spike-specific TCR breadth, vaccine recipients had more.

In the case of this clone: Its antigen is undetermined.

Treatment specified: around 19 received Ad26.COV2.S at low or high dose, single or two shots; roughly 5 received placebo; per-sample allocation not given. At day 63 after the first vaccine or placebo injection, samples were drawn. Ad26 vector vaccine expressed Wuhan-strain SARS-CoV-2 spike. This table comes from immunoSEQ multiplex PCR, and its TCRdb copy is limited to in-frame clones, with some not included. The repertoire holds about 440,000 clones, with roughly 88% as singletons. This sequence originates from a person between 18 and 60 years old who received the Ad26.COV2.S COVID-19 vaccine or a placebo. Sample: peripheral blood, taken in a trial of Ad26.COV2.S vaccine versus placebo.

DNA for the CDR3: TGTGCCAGCAGCTCTTGGACAGGGGGTGGAAACACCATATATTTT. It encodes CASSSWTGGGNTIYF. This chain links TRBV7-9 with TRBJ1-3; 10 nucleotides agree with TRBD1. Germline CDR1 is SEHNR and CDR2 is FQNEAQ (reference sequence). V lost 4 bases, J lost 3 bases, and 3 bases stayed unmatched. This CDR3 has 15 amino acids.